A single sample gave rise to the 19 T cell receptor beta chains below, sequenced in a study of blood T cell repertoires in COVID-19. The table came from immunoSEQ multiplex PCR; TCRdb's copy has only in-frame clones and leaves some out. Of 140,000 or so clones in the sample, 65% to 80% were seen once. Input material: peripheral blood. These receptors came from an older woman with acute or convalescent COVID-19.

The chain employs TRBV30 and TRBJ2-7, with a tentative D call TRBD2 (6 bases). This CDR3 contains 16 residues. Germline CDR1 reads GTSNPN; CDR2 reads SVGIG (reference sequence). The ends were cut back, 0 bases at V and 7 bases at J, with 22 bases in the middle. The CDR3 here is CAWSVRVTGAVWEQYF. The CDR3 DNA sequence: TGTGCCTGGAGTGTACGTGTTACGGGAGCGGTTTGGGAGCAGTACTTC.

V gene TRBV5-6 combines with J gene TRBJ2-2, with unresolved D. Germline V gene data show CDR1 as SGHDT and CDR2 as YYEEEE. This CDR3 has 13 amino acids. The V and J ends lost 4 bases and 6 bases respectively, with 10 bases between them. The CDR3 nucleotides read TGTGCCAGCAGCGGCTCCCAAGCCGGGGAGCTGTTTTTT. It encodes CASSGSQAGELFF.

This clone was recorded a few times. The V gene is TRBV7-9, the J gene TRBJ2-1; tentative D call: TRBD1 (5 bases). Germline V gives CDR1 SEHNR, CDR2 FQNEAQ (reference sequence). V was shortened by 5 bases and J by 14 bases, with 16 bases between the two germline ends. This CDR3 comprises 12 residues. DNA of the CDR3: TGTGCCAGCAGCGCAGACAGCCGGTGGAAGTTCTTC. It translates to CASSADSRWKFF.

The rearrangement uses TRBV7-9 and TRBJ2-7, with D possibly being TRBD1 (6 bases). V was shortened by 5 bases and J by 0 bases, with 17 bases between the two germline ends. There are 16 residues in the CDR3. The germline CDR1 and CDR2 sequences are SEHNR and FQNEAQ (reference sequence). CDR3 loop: CASSLIGDTYSYEQYF. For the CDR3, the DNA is TGTGCCAGCAGCCTAATAGGGGACACTTACTCCTACGAGCAGTACTTC.

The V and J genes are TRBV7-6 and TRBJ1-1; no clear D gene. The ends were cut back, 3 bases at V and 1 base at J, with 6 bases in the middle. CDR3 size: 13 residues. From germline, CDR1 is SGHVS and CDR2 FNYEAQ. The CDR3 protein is CASSFLENTEAFF. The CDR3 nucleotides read TGTGCCAGCAGCTTCTTAGAGAACACTGAAGCTTTCTTT.

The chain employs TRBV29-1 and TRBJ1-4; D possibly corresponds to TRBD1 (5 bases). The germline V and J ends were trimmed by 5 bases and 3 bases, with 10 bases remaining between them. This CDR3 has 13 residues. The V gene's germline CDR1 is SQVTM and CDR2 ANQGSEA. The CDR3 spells CSVRQGANEKLFF. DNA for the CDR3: TGCAGCGTTCGGCAGGGTGCTAATGAAAAACTGTTTTTT.

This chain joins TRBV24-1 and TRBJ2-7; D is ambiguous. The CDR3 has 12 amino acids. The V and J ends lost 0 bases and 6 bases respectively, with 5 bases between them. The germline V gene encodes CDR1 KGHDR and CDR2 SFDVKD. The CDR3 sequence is CATSDLNREQYF. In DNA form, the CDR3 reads TGTGCCACCAGTGATTTGAATCGCGAGCAGTACTTC.

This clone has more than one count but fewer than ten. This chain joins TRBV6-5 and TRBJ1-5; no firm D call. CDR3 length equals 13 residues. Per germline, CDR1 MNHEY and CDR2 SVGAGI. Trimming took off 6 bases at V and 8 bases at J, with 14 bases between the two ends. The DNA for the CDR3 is TGTGCCAGCAGGGCCAACTACCCAGAGCCCCAGCATTTT. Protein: CASRANYPEPQHF.

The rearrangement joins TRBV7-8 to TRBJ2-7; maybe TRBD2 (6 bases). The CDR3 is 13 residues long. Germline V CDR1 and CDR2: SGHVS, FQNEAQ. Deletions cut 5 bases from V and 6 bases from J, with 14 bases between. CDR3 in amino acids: CASSTGRESEQYF. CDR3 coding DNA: TGTGCCAGCAGCACCGGACGGGAGAGCGAGCAGTACTTC.

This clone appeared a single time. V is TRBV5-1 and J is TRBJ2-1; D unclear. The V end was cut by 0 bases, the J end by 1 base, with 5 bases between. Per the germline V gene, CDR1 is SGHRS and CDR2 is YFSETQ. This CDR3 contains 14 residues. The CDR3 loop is CASSLDISYNEQFF. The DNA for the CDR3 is TGCGCCAGCAGCTTGGACATTTCCTACAATGAGCAGTTCTTC.

CDR3 in amino acids: CASSRDRDYSRRTETQYF. Here the CDR3 DNA reads TGTGCCAGCAGCCGGGATCGGGACTACAGTAGGCGGACGGAGACCCAGTACTTC. The V call is TRBV5-6, the J call TRBJ2-5; TRBD2 agrees at 7 bases. The germline gives CDR1 SGHDT, CDR2 YYEEEE. With V trimmed by 4 bases and J by 5 bases, 20 bases remained unmatched. CDR3 length: 18 amino acids.

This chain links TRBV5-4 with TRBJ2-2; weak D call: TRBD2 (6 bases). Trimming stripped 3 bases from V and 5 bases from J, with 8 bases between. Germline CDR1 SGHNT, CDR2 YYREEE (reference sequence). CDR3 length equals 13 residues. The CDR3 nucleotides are TGTGCCAGCAGCTGGAGGGATACCGGGGAGCTGTTTTTT. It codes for CASSWRDTGELFF.

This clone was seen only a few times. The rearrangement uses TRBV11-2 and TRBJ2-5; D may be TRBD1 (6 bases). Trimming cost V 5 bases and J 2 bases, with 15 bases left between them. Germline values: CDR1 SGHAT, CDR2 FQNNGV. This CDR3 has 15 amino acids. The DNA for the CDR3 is TGTGCCAGCAGCCGGACTTGGACAGCTCAAGAGACCCAGTACTTC. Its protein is CASSRTWTAQETQYF. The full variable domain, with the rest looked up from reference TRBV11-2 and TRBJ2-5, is EAGVAQSPRYKIIEKRQSVAFWCNPISGHATLYWYQQILGQGPKLLIQFQNNGVVDDSQLPKDRFSAERLKGVDSTLKIQPAKLEDSAVYLCASSRTWTAQETQYFGPGTRLLVL.

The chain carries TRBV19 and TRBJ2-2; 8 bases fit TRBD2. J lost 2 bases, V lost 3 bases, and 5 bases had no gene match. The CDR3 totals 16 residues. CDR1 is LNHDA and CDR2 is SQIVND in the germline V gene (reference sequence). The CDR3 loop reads CASSIPAGVNTGELFF. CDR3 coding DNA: TGTGCCAGTAGTATCCCAGCGGGAGTAAACACCGGGGAGCTGTTTTTT.

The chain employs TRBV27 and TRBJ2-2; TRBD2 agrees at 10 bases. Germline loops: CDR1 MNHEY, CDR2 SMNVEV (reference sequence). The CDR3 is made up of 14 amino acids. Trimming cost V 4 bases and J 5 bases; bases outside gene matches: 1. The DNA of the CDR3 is TGTGCCAGCAGTTGGACTAGCGGAACCGGGGAGCTGTTTTTT. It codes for CASSWTSGTGELFF.

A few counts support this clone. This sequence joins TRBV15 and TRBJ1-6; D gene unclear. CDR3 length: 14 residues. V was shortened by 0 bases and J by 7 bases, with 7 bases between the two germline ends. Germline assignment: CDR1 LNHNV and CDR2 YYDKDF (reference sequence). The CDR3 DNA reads TGTGCCACCAGCAGAGAGGGAGACAATTCACCCCTCCACTTT. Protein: CATSREGDNSPLHF.

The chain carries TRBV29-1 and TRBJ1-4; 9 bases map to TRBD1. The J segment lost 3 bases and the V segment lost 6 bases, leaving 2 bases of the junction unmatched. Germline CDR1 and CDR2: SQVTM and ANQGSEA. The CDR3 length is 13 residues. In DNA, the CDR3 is TGCAGCGTACAGGGGGCAGCTAATGAAAAACTGTTTTTT. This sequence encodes CSVQGAANEKLFF. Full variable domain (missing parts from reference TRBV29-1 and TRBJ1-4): SAVISQKPSRDICQRGTSLTIQCQVDSQVTMMFWYRQQPGQSLTLIATANQGSEATYESGFVIDKFPISRPNLTFSTLTVSNMSPEDSSIYLCSVQGAANEKLFFGSGTQLSVL.

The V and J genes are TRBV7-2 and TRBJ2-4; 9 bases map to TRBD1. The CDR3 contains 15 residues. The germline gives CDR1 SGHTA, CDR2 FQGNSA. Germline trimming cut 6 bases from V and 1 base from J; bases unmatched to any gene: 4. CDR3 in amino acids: CASSSDRGAKNIQYF. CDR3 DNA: TGTGCCAGCAGTTCGGACAGGGGTGCCAAAAACATTCAGTACTTC.

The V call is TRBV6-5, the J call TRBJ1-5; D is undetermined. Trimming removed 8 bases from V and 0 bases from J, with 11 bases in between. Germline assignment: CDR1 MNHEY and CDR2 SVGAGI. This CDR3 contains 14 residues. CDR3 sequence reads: CASANRDSNQPQHF. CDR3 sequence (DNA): TGTGCCAGCGCCAACCGGGATAGCAATCAGCCCCAGCATTTT.